These 7 T cell receptor beta chains came from one sample sequenced in a study of blood T cells in healthy people across ages. A J-beta primer mix and a sample-barcoded 5' primer were used in a second PCR of roughly 6 to 11 cycles. TCRdb re-called the 5' RACE reads through MiXCR, storing one row per CDR3 protein. The sample records about 1.4 million distinct CDR3 sequences, approximately 59% being singletons. The sequenced sample was blood. Every receptor here comes from a man between 18 and 35 years old in good health.

The rearrangement uses TRBV9 and TRBJ2-3; D uncertain. V was cut by 0 bases and J by 2 bases, with 19 bases left in between. The CDR3 consists of 18 residues. Germline values: CDR1 SGDLS, CDR2 YYNGEE. CDR3 protein: CASSVGSPRSLSTDTQYF. The CDR3 region has the DNA TGTGCCAGCAGCGTAGGTTCCCCGCGCTCGCTTTCCACAGATACGCAGTATTTT. The full variable domain, completed using reference TRBV9 and TRBJ2-3, is DSGVTQTPKHLITATGQRVTLRCSPRSGDLSVYWYQQSLDQGLQFLIQYYNGEERAKGNILERFSAQQFPDLHSELNLSSLELGDSALYFCASSVGSPRSLSTDTQYFGPGTRLTVL.

The chain combines TRBV11-2 with TRBJ2-2, with D perhaps matching TRBD1 or TRBD2 (5 bases each). The germline V gene has CDR1 SGHAT and CDR2 FQNNGV. This CDR3 is built from 16 residues. Trimming removed 1 base from V and 0 bases from J, with 9 bases in between. CDR3 amino acids: CASSLVKGPNTGELFF. In nucleotides, the CDR3 is TGTGCCAGCAGCTTAGTGAAGGGACCGAACACCGGGGAGCTGTTTTTT.

V gene TRBV27 combines with J gene TRBJ1-5, with 10 nucleotides matching TRBD1. This CDR3 has 17 amino acids. Per the germline V gene, CDR1 is MNHEY and CDR2 is SMNVEV (reference sequence). After removal of 5 bases from V and 5 bases from J, the junction contained 12 bases not matched to a gene. In DNA, the CDR3 is TGTGCCAGCAGTCCGTCCCCTCCGGGACAGGGGTATCAGCCCCAGCATTTT. Its translation: CASSPSPPGQGYQPQHF.

The rearrangement uses TRBV2 and TRBJ2-6; no firm D call. Germline V lookup: CDR1 SNHLY, CDR2 FYNNEI. The CDR3 covers 14 residues. Trimming took off 7 bases at V and 2 bases at J, with 9 bases between the two ends. The CDR3 protein is CASKGFTGANVLTF. The CDR3 DNA reads TGTGCCAGCAAAGGGTTTACTGGGGCCAACGTCCTGACTTTC.

The chain has TRBV6-5 and TRBJ2-5; D is possibly TRBD1 (5 bases). This CDR3 comprises 14 residues. Germline V gene sequence: CDR1 MNHEY, CDR2 SVGAGI. Trimming stripped 0 bases from V and 5 bases from J, with 10 bases between. CDR3 residues: CASSYSRRQETQYF. The CDR3 DNA reads TGTGCCAGCAGTTACTCTCGGCGACAGGAGACCCAGTACTTC.

This clonotype was observed at least ten times. In DNA, the CDR3 is TGTGCCAGCAGTGAATGGGGAGAGGACGAGCAGTACTTC. It yields the protein CASSEWGEDEQYF. The chain uses TRBV25-1 and TRBJ2-7; D is possibly TRBD2 (5 bases). Per the germline V gene, CDR1 is MGHDK and CDR2 is SYGVNS. The CDR3 sequence is 13 residues long. Deletions cut 1 base from V and 5 bases from J, with 9 bases between.

Comment on this clonotype: This may come from a read error, since a much larger clone is one base off. The chain is built from TRBV27 and TRBJ2-5; TRBD1 matches 12 bases. The length of the CDR3 is 17 residues. The V and J ends lost 4 bases and 11 bases, in that order; junction bases with no gene match: 17. CDR1 and CDR2 (germline): MNHEY, SMNVEV (reference sequence). The CDR3 region is CASSSLPGQGAKDEQYF. CDR3 sequence (DNA): TGTGCCAGCAGTTCACTCCCGGGACAGGGGGCCAAGGATGAGCAGTACTTC.